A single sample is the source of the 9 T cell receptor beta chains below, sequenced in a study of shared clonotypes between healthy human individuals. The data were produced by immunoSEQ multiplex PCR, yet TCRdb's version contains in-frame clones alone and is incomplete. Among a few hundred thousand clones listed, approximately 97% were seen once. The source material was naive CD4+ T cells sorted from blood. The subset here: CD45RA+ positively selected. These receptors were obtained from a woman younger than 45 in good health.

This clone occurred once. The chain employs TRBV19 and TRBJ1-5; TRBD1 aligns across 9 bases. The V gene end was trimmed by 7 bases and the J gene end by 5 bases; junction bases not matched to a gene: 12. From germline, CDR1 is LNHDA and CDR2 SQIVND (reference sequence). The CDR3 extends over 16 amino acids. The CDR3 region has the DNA TGTGCCAGTAAGCTTTACAGGGGGCAAGGAGATCAGCCCCAGCATTTT. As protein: CASKLYRGQGDQPQHF.

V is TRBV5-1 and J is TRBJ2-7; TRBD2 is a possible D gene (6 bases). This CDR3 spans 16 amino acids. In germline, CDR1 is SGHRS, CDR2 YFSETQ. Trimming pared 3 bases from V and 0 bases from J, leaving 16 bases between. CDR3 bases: TGCGCCAGCAGCTCTCATAGCGGCCAGATCTCCTACGAGCAGTACTTC. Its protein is CASSSHSGQISYEQYF. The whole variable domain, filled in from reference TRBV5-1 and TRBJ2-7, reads KAGVTQTPRYLIKTRGQQVTLSCSPISGHRSVSWYQQTPGQGLQFLFEYFSETQRNKGNFPGRFSGRQFSNSRSEMNVSTLELGDSALYLCASSSHSGQISYEQYFGPGTRLTVT.

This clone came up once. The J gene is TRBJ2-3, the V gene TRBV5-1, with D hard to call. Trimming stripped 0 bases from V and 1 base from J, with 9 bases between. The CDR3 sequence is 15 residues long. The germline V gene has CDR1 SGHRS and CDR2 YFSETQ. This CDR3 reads CASSLGGYRTDTQYF. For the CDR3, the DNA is TGCGCCAGCAGCTTGGGTGGGTACCGCACAGATACGCAGTATTTT.

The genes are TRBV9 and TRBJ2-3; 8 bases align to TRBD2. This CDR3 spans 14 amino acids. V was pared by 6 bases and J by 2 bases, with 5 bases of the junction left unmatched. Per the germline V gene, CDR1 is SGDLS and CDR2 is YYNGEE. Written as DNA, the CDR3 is TGTGCCAGCATCCCACTAGCGGACACAGATACGCAGTATTTT. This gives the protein CASIPLADTDTQYF.

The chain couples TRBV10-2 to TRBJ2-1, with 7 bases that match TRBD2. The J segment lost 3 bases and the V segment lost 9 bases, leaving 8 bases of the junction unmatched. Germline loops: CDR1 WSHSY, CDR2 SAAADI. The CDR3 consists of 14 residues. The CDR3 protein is CARALAKVYNEQFF. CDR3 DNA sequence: TGCGCCAGGGCACTAGCGAAGGTCTACAATGAGCAGTTCTTC.

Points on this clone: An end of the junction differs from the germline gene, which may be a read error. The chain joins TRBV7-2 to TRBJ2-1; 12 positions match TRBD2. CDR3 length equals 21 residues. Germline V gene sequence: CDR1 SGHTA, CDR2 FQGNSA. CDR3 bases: TGTGCCAGCAGCCTAGCCCCCCTGGGGCTAGCGGGAGGGCCGGGTTACAATGAGCAGTTCTTC. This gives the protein CASSLAPLGLAGGPGYNEQFF.

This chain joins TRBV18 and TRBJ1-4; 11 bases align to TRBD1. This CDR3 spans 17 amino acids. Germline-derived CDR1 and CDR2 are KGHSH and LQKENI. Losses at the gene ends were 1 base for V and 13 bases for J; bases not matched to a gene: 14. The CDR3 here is CASSPLNTGTGGTALFF. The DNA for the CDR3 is TGTGCCAGCTCACCACTTAACACCGGGACAGGGGGAACAGCACTGTTTTTT.

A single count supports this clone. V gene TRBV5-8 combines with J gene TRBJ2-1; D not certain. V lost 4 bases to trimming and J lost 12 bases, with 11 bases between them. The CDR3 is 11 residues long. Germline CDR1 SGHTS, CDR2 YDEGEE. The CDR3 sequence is CASSQVWGQFF. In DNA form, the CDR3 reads TGTGCCAGCAGCCAGGTCTGGGGGCAGTTCTTC.

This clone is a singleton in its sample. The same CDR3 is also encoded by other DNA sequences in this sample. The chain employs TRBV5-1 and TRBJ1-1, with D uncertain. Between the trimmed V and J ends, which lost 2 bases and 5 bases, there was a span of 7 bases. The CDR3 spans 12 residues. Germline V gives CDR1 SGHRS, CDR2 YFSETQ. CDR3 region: CASSFSGTEAFF. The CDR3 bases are TGCGCCAGCAGCTTCTCCGGGACTGAAGCTTTCTTT. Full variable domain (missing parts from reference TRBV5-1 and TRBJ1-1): KAGVTQTPRYLIKTRGQQVTLSCSPISGHRSVSWYQQTPGQGLQFLFEYFSETQRNKGNFPGRFSGRQFSNSRSEMNVSTLELGDSALYLCASSFSGTEAFFGQGTRLTVV.